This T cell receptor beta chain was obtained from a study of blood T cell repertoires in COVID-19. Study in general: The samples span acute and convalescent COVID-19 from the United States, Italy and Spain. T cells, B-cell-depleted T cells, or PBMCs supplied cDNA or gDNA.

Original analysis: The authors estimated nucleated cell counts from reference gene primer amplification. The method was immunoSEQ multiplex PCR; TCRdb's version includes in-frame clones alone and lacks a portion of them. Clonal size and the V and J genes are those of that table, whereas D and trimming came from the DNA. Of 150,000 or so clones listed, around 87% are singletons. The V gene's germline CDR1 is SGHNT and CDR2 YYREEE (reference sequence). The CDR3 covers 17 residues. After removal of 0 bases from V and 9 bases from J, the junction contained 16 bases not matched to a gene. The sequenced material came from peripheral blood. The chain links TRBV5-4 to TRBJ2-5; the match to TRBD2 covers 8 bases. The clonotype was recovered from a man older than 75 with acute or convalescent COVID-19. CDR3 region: CASSLAGVAGSGGAQYF. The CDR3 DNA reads TGTGCCAGCAGCTTGGCCGGAGTAGCGGGGTCTGGCGGAGCCCAGTACTTC.